One and the same sample provided the 16 T cell receptor beta chains below, sequenced in a study of control samples from healthy donors and cancer patients. Produced via immunoSEQ multiplex PCR; TCRdb's table is partial and in-frame only. The sample has 260,000 or so clones, around 79% seen once; the top ten hold about 14%. Sequences were obtained from PBMCs. The receptors were gathered from an older woman with lung cancer.

The V call is TRBV4-2, the J call TRBJ2-5; tentatively, D is TRBD2 (5 bases). Germline V gene data show CDR1 as LGHNA and CDR2 as YNFKEQ. V lost 1 base and J lost 8, with 14 bases in between. CDR3 length equals 14 residues. The CDR3 DNA reads as TGTGCCAGCAGCCAAGCAGGAGACCCGGGAACCCAGTACTTC. Translating gives CASSQAGDPGTQYF.

The chain has TRBV10-3 and TRBJ1-5; weak D call: TRBD1 (6 bases). Germline V gene sequence: CDR1 ENHRY, CDR2 SYGVKD. This CDR3 contains 13 residues. The V gene lost 9 bases and the J gene lost 9 bases, with 18 bases spanning the gap. The CDR3 spells CAINDRPEWPQHF. DNA for the CDR3: TGTGCCATAAACGACAGGCCGGAGTGGCCCCAGCATTTT.

The J gene is TRBJ2-3, the V gene TRBV27, with TRBD2 matching 7 bases. Trimming at V came to 3 bases and at J to 4 bases, leaving 4 bases not matched to a gene. The CDR3 is 14 amino acids. Per the germline V gene, CDR1 is MNHEY and CDR2 is SMNVEV (reference sequence). The CDR3: CASSLGSGADTQYF. The CDR3 DNA reads TGTGCCAGCAGTTTGGGGAGCGGGGCAGATACGCAGTATTTT.

The genes are TRBV21-1 and TRBJ1-3; TRBD1, the table's D call, lacks a check against the DNA. TRBV21-1 is an annotated pseudogene. This CDR3 contains 16 residues. The CDR3 sequence is CATPDNTNYSGNTIYF. For the CDR3, the DNA is TGTGCCACTCCAGACAATACCAATTACTCTGGAAACACCATATATTTT.

The chain links TRBV7-2 to TRBJ2-1, with D unclear. The CDR3 totals 14 residues. Germline CDR1 and CDR2: SGHTA and FQGNSA. V lost 8 bases and J lost 0, with 11 bases in between. DNA for the CDR3: TGTGCCAGCCAAAAGCCCGGCTCCTACAATGAGCAGTTCTTC. Its protein is CASQKPGSYNEQFF.

This clone turned up a few times. The chain joins TRBV18 to TRBJ2-7, with 11 bases that match TRBD1. Germline V CDR1 and CDR2: KGHSH, LQKENI. Unmatched junction bases numbered 6, after V lost 2 bases and J lost 6 bases. The CDR3 totals 15 residues. DNA for the CDR3: TGTGCCAGCTCACCAGTAGGACAGGGGGCTTCCGAGCAGTACTTC. Protein: CASSPVGQGASEQYF.

This chain links TRBV10-1 with TRBJ1-2, with D unresolved. The CDR3 loop spans 13 amino acids. From germline, CDR1 is WNHNN and CDR2 SYGVQD (reference sequence). V dropped 6 bases and J dropped 2 bases, with 10 bases sitting between them. CDR3: CASSPSVNYGYTF. As DNA, the CDR3 is TGCGCCAGCAGCCCGAGCGTCAACTATGGCTACACCTTC.

This chain uses TRBV6-5 with TRBJ2-1; either TRBD1 or TRBD2 may supply D (5 bases each). This CDR3 is 15 amino acids long. The germline V and J ends were trimmed by 0 bases and 7 bases, with 13 bases remaining between them. Germline-derived CDR1 and CDR2 are MNHEY and SVGAGI. CDR3 region: CASSYSGEALNEQFF. Written as DNA, the CDR3 is TGTGCCAGCAGTTACTCGGGGGAAGCTTTGAATGAGCAGTTCTTC.

This chain links TRBV5-6 with TRBJ2-7; the D gene could be TRBD1 or TRBD2 (5 bases each). The germline V gene has CDR1 SGHDT and CDR2 YYEEEE. The CDR3 is made up of 13 amino acids. The V end lost 2 bases, the J end lost 5 bases, and 11 bases lay between the germline ends. The CDR3 loop is CASSFVGANEQYF. The CDR3 nucleotides are TGTGCCAGCAGCTTCGTCGGGGCTAACGAGCAGTACTTC.

The chain joins TRBV7-9 to TRBJ1-4, with a possible D match to TRBD1 (5 bases). This CDR3 is built from 15 residues. In germline, CDR1 is SEHNR, CDR2 FQNEAQ (reference sequence). V was clipped by 5 bases and J by 8 bases, with 18 bases between them. CDR3 nucleotides: TGTGCCAGCAGCCTCGACAGTCGGGCCGGGGAAAAACTGTTTTTT. Protein sequence: CASSLDSRAGEKLFF. Together with reference TRBV7-9 and TRBJ1-4, the CDR3 gives the full variable domain: DTGVSQNPRHKITKRGQNVTFRCDPISEHNRLYWYRQTLGQGPEFLTYFQNEAQLEKSRLLSDRFSAERPKGSFSTLEIQRTEQGDSAMYLCASSLDSRAGEKLFFGSGTQLSVL.

This clone was counted only a few times. The chain links TRBV7-2 to TRBJ2-2, with 8 bases lining up with TRBD1. From germline, CDR1 is SGHTA and CDR2 FQGNSA. The length of the CDR3 is 15 residues. V gave up 5 bases and J gave up 3 bases; unmatched junction bases: 5. The CDR3 sequence: CASSKQGEYTGELFF. CDR3 DNA sequence: TGTGCCAGCAGCAAACAGGGGGAGTACACCGGGGAGCTGTTTTTT.

The rearrangement uses TRBV4-2 and TRBJ1-1, with D perhaps TRBD1 (6 bases). The CDR3 covers 14 residues. The germline V and J ends were trimmed by 4 bases and 1 base, with 10 bases remaining between them. Germline assignment: CDR1 LGHNA and CDR2 YNFKEQ. CDR3 loop: CASSLQGQNTEAFF. The CDR3 nucleotides are TGTGCCAGCAGCCTACAGGGCCAGAACACTGAAGCTTTCTTT.

The CDR3 region is CASSSPTGTMNTEAFF. The CDR3 nucleotides read TGTGCCAGCAGCTCTCCGACGGGAACAATGAACACTGAAGCTTTCTTT. The V call is TRBV7-3, the J call TRBJ1-1; D unclear. The CDR3 sequence is 16 residues long. Between the trimmed V and J ends, which lost 4 bases and 0 bases, there was a span of 15 bases. The germline V gene has CDR1 SGHTA and CDR2 FQGTGA. The full variable domain, rest sourced from reference TRBV7-3 and TRBJ1-1, is GAGVSQTPSNKVTEKGKYVELRCDPISGHTALYWYRQSLGQGPEFLIYFQGTGAADDSGLPNDRFFAVRPEGSVSTLKIQRTERGDSAVYLCASSSPTGTMNTEAFFGQGTRLTVV.

The chain uses TRBV19 and TRBJ1-1, with D possibly matching TRBD1 (6 bases). This CDR3 has 13 amino acids. V was cut by 5 bases and J by 4 bases, with 11 bases left in between. Germline V gives CDR1 LNHDA, CDR2 SQIVND (reference sequence). The CDR3 bases are TGTGCCAGTAGTCCAAGGGGGGCCACTGAAGCTTTCTTT. Its protein is CASSPRGATEAFF.

V usage is TRBV5-5 and J usage is TRBJ1-5; weak D call: TRBD1 (5 bases). The CDR3 spans 15 residues. V gave up 2 bases and J gave up 4 bases, with 13 bases separating them. Germline V gene lookup returns CDR1 SGHKS and CDR2 YYEKEE (reference sequence). The DNA of the CDR3 is TGTGCCAGCAGCTTAGTCGGGGCGCCAAATCAGCCCCAGCATTTT. It translates to CASSLVGAPNQPQHF.

The rearrangement joins TRBV18 to TRBJ1-6, with D maybe TRBD1 (6 bases). Trimming stripped 7 bases from V and 4 bases from J, with 14 bases between. The CDR3 length is 15 residues. The germline V gene encodes CDR1 KGHSH and CDR2 LQKENI. CDR3 sequence: CASLYSQGYNSPLHF. The DNA of the CDR3 is TGTGCCAGCTTGTATTCACAGGGTTATAATTCACCCCTCCACTTT.